This TCR beta chain was retrieved from a study of T cells in Graves' hyperthyroidism and ophthalmopathy. Overall study results and limits: Stable hyperthyroidism was separated from ophthalmopathy by a model based on 13 V-J features. Blood also contained most expanded thyroid clonotypes above 0.001.

The study defined stable Graves' hyperthyroidism as no ophthalmopathy progression within 18 months. From RNA transcripts, TCR beta CDR3 regions were amplified. A first-round RT-PCR of the TCR CDR3 used the HTBI primer set. TCRdb itself ran the multiplex PCR reads through MiXCR, one entry per CDR3 protein. The top ten clones hold less than 65% of a sample with about 340,000 distinct CDR3 sequences, around a sixth of them seen once. Points on this clonotype: Its specificity is not known.

V was cut by 0 bases and J by 0 bases, with 10 bases left in between. In germline, CDR1 is SGHRS, CDR2 YFSETQ. The CDR3 spans 16 residues. The sample was blood. The rearrangement uses TRBV5-1 and TRBJ1-3; D is perhaps TRBD1 (5 bases). The clonotype originates from a woman in her 50s with Graves' hyperthyroidism. The CDR3 region is CASSLGFQGSGNTIYF. The CDR3 DNA is TGCGCCAGCAGCTTGGGTTTTCAGGGCTCTGGAAACACCATATATTTT.